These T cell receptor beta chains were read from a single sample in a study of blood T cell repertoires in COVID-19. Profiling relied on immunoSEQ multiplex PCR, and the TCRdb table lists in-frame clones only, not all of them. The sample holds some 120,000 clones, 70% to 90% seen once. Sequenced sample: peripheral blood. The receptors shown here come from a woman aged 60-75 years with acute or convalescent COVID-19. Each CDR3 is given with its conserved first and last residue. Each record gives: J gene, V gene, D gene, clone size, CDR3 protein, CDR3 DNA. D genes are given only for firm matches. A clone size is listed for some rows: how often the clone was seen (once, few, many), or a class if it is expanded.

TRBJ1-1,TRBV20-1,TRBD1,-,CSASFDRGGGAFF,TGCAGTGCTAGTTTCGACAGGGGAGGAGGAGCTTTCTTT
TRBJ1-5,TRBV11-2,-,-,CASSPAPPRQPQHF,TGTGCCAGCAGCCCTGCCCCTCCTCGGCAGCCCCAGCATTTT
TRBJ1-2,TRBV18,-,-,CASSPPGGTGYTF,TGTGCCAGCTCACCGCCTGGAGGGACTGGCTACACCTTC
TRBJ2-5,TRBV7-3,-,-,CASSSVGGVETQYF,TGTGCCAGCAGCTCCGTCGGGGGTGTCGAGACCCAGTACTTC
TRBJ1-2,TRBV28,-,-,CASSLLGAYGYTF,TGTGCCAGCAGTTTATTGGGAGCCTATGGCTACACCTTC
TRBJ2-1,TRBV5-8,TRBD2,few,CASSTSGNMGEQFF,TGTGCCAGCAGCACTAGCGGGAATATGGGTGAGCAGTTCTTC
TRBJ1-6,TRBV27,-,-,CASSSVPYNSPLHF,TGTGCCAGCAGTTCCGTCCCCTATAATTCACCCCTCCACTTT
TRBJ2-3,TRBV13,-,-,CASSLDPLVGDTQYF,TGTGCCAGCAGCTTAGACCCCTTGGTCGGTGATACGCAGTATTTT
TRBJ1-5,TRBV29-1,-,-,CSVQENSNQPQHF,TGCAGCGTTCAGGAAAATAGCAATCAGCCCCAGCATTTT
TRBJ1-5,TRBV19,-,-,CASSKDGATGGRQPQHF,TGTGCCAGTAGTAAGGATGGGGCGACAGGTGGGCGTCAGCCCCAGCATTTT
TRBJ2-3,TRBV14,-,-,CASSRRRTGADTQYF,TGTGCCAGCAGCCGTAGGCGGACCGGGGCAGATACGCAGTATTTT
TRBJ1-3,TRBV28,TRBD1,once,CASSPGTAGNTIYF,TGTGCCAGCAGTCCCGGGACAGCTGGAAACACCATATATTTT
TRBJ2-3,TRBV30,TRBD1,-,CAWRETGGFTDTQYF,TGTGCCTGGAGAGAGACAGGGGGCTTCACAGATACGCAGTATTTT
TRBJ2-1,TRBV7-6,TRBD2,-,CASSFHLASGAYNEQFF,TGTGCCAGCAGCTTTCATTTGGCTAGCGGAGCCTACAATGAGCAGTTCTTC
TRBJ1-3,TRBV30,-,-,CAWSVPTGIRNTIYF,TGTGCCTGGAGTGTACCAACAGGGATTAGAAACACCATATATTTT
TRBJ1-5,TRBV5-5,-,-,CASSFGHSLNQPQHF,TGTGCCAGCAGCTTTGGACACTCCCTTAATCAGCCCCAGCATTTT
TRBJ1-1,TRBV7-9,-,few,CASSPGYEAVAFF,TGTGCCAGCAGCCCCGGGTATGAAGCCGTTGCTTTCTTT
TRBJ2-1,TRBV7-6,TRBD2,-,CASSARAAGGHNEQFF,TGTGCCAGCAGCGCACGGGCCGCGGGAGGGCATAATGAGCAGTTCTTC
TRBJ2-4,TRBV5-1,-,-,CASSPAGVGQNIQYF,TGCGCCAGCAGCCCCGCAGGGGTGGGCCAAAACATTCAGTACTTC
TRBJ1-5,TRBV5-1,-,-,CASSLDVTVLNQPQHF,TGCGCCAGCAGCTTGGACGTGACAGTGCTCAATCAGCCCCAGCATTTT
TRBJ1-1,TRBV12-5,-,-,CASGFDQGTEAFF,TGTGCTAGTGGTTTTGACCAGGGAACTGAAGCTTTCTTT
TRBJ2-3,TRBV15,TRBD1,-,CATSRGFVGTGSDTQYF,TGTGCCACCAGCAGAGGATTCGTAGGGACAGGGAGTGATACGCAGTATTTT
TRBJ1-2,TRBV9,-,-,CASSHRRWDGYTF,TGTGCCAGCAGTCACAGGCGTTGGGATGGCTACACCTTC
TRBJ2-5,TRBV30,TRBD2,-,CAWRETSGGTQYF,TGTGCCTGGAGGGAAACTAGCGGGGGGACCCAGTACTTC
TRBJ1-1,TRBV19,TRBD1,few,CASSPQTGGITEAFF,TGTGCCAGTAGTCCCCAGACAGGGGGCATCACTGAAGCTTTCTTT
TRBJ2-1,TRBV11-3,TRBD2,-,CASSPGTSGEQFF,TGTGCCAGCAGCCCTGGGACTAGTGGTGAGCAGTTCTTC
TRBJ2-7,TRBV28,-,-,CASHIPGREQYF,TGTGCCAGCCATATACCAGGCCGGGAGCAGTACTTC
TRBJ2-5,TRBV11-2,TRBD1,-,CASSYRTGAETQYF,TGTGCCAGCAGCTACCGGACAGGGGCAGAGACCCAGTACTTC
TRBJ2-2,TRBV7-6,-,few,CASSTLASNTGELFF,TGTGCCAGCAGCACACTAGCCTCGAACACCGGGGAGCTGTTTTTT
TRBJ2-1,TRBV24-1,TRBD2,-,CATSDPGTSGRDALHSYSEQFF,TGTGCCACCAGTGATCCCGGGACTAGCGGGAGGGACGCTTTACACTCCTACAGTGAGCAGTTCTTC
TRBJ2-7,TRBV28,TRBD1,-,CAYKGALSYEQYF,TGTGCCTATAAGGGGGCACTATCCTACGAGCAGTACTTC
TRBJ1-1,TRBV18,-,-,CASSLLIGNTEAFF,TGTGCCAGCTCACTACTAATTGGGAACACTGAAGCTTTCTTT
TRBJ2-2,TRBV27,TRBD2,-,CASSLSPSGMNTGELFF,TGTGCCAGCAGTTTATCCCCCAGCGGGATGAACACCGGGGAGCTGTTTTTT
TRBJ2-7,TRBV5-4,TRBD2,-,CASSFEGLAGLEQYF,TGTGCCAGCAGCTTTGAGGGACTAGCGGGTTTAGAGCAGTACTTC
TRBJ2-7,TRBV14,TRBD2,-,CASSPFGGVLPYEQYF,TGTGCCAGCAGCCCGTTCGGGGGGGTACTACCCTACGAGCAGTACTTC
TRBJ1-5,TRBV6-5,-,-,CASIPWGESNQPQHF,TGTGCCAGCATTCCCTGGGGGGAGAGCAATCAGCCCCAGCATTTT